These 25 T cell receptor beta chains came from one sample sequenced in a study of blood T cell repertoires in COVID-19. Sequenced by immunoSEQ multiplex PCR; TCRdb stores in-frame clones only, minus some. The sample shows tens of thousands of clones, about 88% of them seen only once. The sample consisted of peripheral blood. These receptors originate from a man older than 75 with COVID-19, enrolled during active disease.

The J gene is TRBJ1-5, the V gene TRBV7-9; tentative D call: TRBD1 (6 bases). The CDR3 sequence is 13 residues long. Trimming shortened V by 5 bases and J by 5 bases, and 10 bases separated the two germline ends. Germline V gene sequence: CDR1 SEHNR, CDR2 FQNEAQ (reference sequence). The CDR3 spells CASSPTGDQPQHF. The CDR3 DNA reads as TGTGCCAGCAGCCCGACAGGAGATCAGCCCCAGCATTTT.

The chain employs TRBV6-5 and TRBJ1-3; 9 nucleotides agree with TRBD1. The V gene's germline CDR1 is MNHEY and CDR2 SVGAGI. V shed 4 bases and J 3 bases; nucleotides not matched to a gene: 7. The CDR3 extends over 16 amino acids. The CDR3 DNA reads TGTGCCAGCAGTTGGACGGGACAGGGCAGTGGAAACACCATATATTTT. It specifies CASSWTGQGSGNTIYF.

V and J are TRBV5-1 and TRBJ2-1; 8 positions agree with TRBD1. This CDR3 has 14 amino acids. Germline V lookup: CDR1 SGHRS, CDR2 YFSETQ. Unmatched junction bases numbered 7, after V lost 5 bases and J lost 6 bases. The CDR3 nucleotides read TGCGCCAGCAGTTCCGGGACAGGCCGCAATGAGCAGTTCTTC. As protein: CASSSGTGRNEQFF. The whole variable domain, filled in from reference TRBV5-1 and TRBJ2-1, reads KAGVTQTPRYLIKTRGQQVTLSCSPISGHRSVSWYQQTPGQGLQFLFEYFSETQRNKGNFPGRFSGRQFSNSRSEMNVSTLELGDSALYLCASSSGTGRNEQFFGPGTRLTVL.

The chain combines TRBV6-5 with TRBJ1-6; 9 bases are shared with TRBD1. Germline CDR1 is MNHEY and CDR2 is SVGAGI. The CDR3 covers 14 residues. Losses at the gene ends were 6 bases for V and 10 bases for J; bases not matched to a gene: 7. CDR3: CASSRDRERSPLHF. The CDR3 DNA follows: TGTGCCAGCAGCCGGGACAGGGAACGCTCACCCCTCCACTTT.

CDR3 in amino acids: CASSYPGLAGNTQYF. The CDR3 DNA reads as TGTGCCAGCAGCTACCCGGGACTAGCGGGAAATACGCAGTATTTT. The V and J genes are TRBV7-9 and TRBJ2-3, with TRBD2 identical over 13 bases. Trimming took 4 bases from V and 7 from J; bases not matched to a gene: 5. The CDR3 length is 15 residues. Germline V CDR1 and CDR2: SEHNR, FQNEAQ (reference sequence).

This clone was seen a few times. V is TRBV7-3 and J is TRBJ2-1; 8 bases align to TRBD2. The V segment lost 4 bases and the J segment 6 bases; nucleotides outside the gene matches: 2. The CDR3 is 13 residues long. Germline V gene lookup returns CDR1 SGHTA and CDR2 FQGTGA. The CDR3 nucleotides read TGTGCCAGCAGCTCCAGCGGGAGCAATGAGCAGTTCTTC. Translating it yields CASSSSGSNEQFF.

The chain employs TRBV7-3 and TRBJ1-1; 8 bases map to TRBD1. The V gene end was trimmed by 9 bases and the J gene end by 0 bases; junction bases not matched to a gene: 3. Germline lookup yields CDR1 SGHTA and CDR2 FQGTGA. The CDR3 runs 13 residues. The CDR3 DNA is TGTGCCAGTGGGACAGGCTTGAACACTGAAGCTTTCTTT. Residues: CASGTGLNTEAFF.

V usage is TRBV4-2 and J usage is TRBJ1-2, with a tentative D call TRBD1 (6 bases). Germline V gene lookup returns CDR1 LGHNA and CDR2 YNFKEQ. V lost 3 bases and J lost 5, with 16 bases in between. The length of the CDR3 is 15 residues. The chain's CDR3 is CASSQPEAGTYGYTF. The CDR3 DNA is TGTGCCAGCAGCCAGCCTGAGGCAGGGACATATGGCTACACCTTC.

The V call is TRBV6-5, the J call TRBJ1-1, with a weak D call TRBD1 (5 bases). V shed 5 bases and J shed 6 bases, with 19 bases lying between them. Per the germline V gene, CDR1 is MNHEY and CDR2 is SVGAGI. The CDR3 spans 15 residues. CDR3 sequence: CASSPRTGGWAEAFF. In DNA, the CDR3 is TGTGCCAGCAGTCCTCGGACGGGGGGTTGGGCTGAAGCTTTCTTT.

The chain has TRBV2 and TRBJ1-4; 8 nucleotides line up with TRBD1. The junction had 15 bases not matched to a gene; V was cut back by 11 bases and J by 10 bases. The CDR3 contains 14 residues. Germline-derived CDR1 and CDR2 are SNHLY and FYNNEI. CDR3 protein: CAQRADRGVRKLFF. The CDR3 DNA is TGTGCCCAAAGGGCCGACAGGGGAGTCAGAAAACTGTTTTTT.

The chain employs TRBV5-1 and TRBJ1-1, with D perhaps matching TRBD1 (5 bases). In germline, CDR1 is SGHRS, CDR2 YFSETQ. This CDR3 is 14 amino acids long. Trimming shortened V by 3 bases and J by 3 bases, and 12 bases separated the two germline ends. The CDR3 nucleotides are TGCGCCAGCAGCTCCCTGCTCAGGGACACTGAAGCTTTCTTT. It translates to CASSSLLRDTEAFF.

J is TRBJ1-2 and V is TRBV6-5; D call uncertain. V shed 6 bases and J shed 0 bases, with 8 bases lying between them. The CDR3 covers 13 residues. Germline V lookup: CDR1 MNHEY, CDR2 SVGAGI. CDR3: CASRKTTNYGYTF. CDR3 nucleotides: TGTGCCAGCAGGAAAACAACTAACTATGGCTACACCTTC.

The V and J genes are TRBV15 and TRBJ1-2; TRBD1 matches at 7 bases. Germline assignment: CDR1 LNHNV and CDR2 YYDKDF (reference sequence). CDR3 length: 16 residues. With V trimmed by 3 bases and J by 4 bases, 11 bases remained unmatched. The CDR3 DNA is TGTGCCACCAGCAGCCTCGAGGGGGCTCCATTCTATGGCTACACCTTC. It translates to CATSSLEGAPFYGYTF.

The chain carries TRBV5-4 and TRBJ2-2; TRBD2 agrees at 12 bases. J gave up 5 bases and V 4 bases, and 9 bases lay outside the gene matches. This CDR3 is built from 17 residues. Per the germline V gene, CDR1 is SGHNT and CDR2 is YYREEE (reference sequence). CDR3 bases: TGTGCCAGCAGCCCTGGAACCGGGACTAGCGGGACCGGGGAGCTGTTTTTT. Protein: CASSPGTGTSGTGELFF.

V and J are TRBV6-5 and TRBJ1-3, with 9 nucleotides matching TRBD1. The CDR3 sequence is 13 residues long. Trimming took 8 bases from V and 11 from J; bases not matched to a gene: 10. In germline, CDR1 is MNHEY, CDR2 SVGAGI. In nucleotides, the CDR3 is TGTGCCAGCCTAGACAGGGGGAATCTCGCCATATATTTT. Its protein is CASLDRGNLAIYF.

The chain combines TRBV4-3 with TRBJ1-2, with D perhaps matching TRBD1 (5 bases). V was cut by 1 base and J by 1 base, with 10 bases left in between. Looked up from germline, CDR1 is LGHNA and CDR2 is YSLEER. The CDR3 sequence is 15 residues long. The CDR3 protein is CASSQVVDSNYGYTF. The CDR3 DNA reads as TGCGCCAGCAGCCAAGTGGTTGACAGTAACTATGGCTACACCTTC.

V usage is TRBV7-9 and J usage is TRBJ2-3, with 12 bases identical to TRBD1. Germline values: CDR1 SEHNR, CDR2 FQNEAQ (reference sequence). The V segment lost 5 bases and the J segment 4 bases; nucleotides outside the gene matches: 4. The CDR3 totals 15 residues. The CDR3 coding sequence is TGTGCCAGCAGCCCGGGACAGGGGGCCGCAGATACGCAGTATTTT. Protein sequence: CASSPGQGAADTQYF. The full variable domain, with the rest looked up from reference TRBV7-9 and TRBJ2-3, is DTGVSQNPRHKITKRGQNVTFRCDPISEHNRLYWYRQTLGQGPEFLTYFQNEAQLEKSRLLSDRFSAERPKGSFSTLEIQRTEQGDSAMYLCASSPGQGAADTQYFGPGTRLTVL.

The chain employs TRBV4-2 and TRBJ1-2; possible D gene TRBD1, 5 bases. CDR3 length: 14 amino acids. Between the trimmed V and J ends, which lost 2 bases and 5 bases, there was a span of 12 bases. Germline assignment: CDR1 LGHNA and CDR2 YNFKEQ. CDR3 residues: CASSQSREGYGYTF. CDR3 coding DNA: TGTGCCAGCAGCCAAAGCCGGGAGGGGTATGGCTACACCTTC.

The rearrangement uses TRBV19 and TRBJ2-7; the D gene is possibly TRBD1 (6 bases). The V end lost 5 bases, the J end lost 2 bases, and 13 bases lay between the germline ends. This CDR3 spans 14 amino acids. CDR1 is LNHDA and CDR2 is SQIVND in the germline V gene (reference sequence). This chain's CDR3 is CASSATGTPYEQYF. The CDR3 DNA is TGTGCCAGTAGTGCAACAGGGACACCCTACGAGCAGTACTTC.

This sequence joins TRBV28 and TRBJ2-5; no clear D. The CDR3 spans 10 residues. The germline V gene has CDR1 MDHEN and CDR2 SYDVKM. V lost 8 bases, J lost 8 bases, and 9 bases lay in between. CDR3 nucleotides: TGTGCCAGCGGGCCCGAAACCCAGTACTTC. As protein: CASGPETQYF.

The chain has TRBV7-2 and TRBJ1-6; no reliable D call. V lost 2 bases and J lost 3, with 5 bases in between. CDR1 is SGHTA and CDR2 is FQGNSA in the germline V gene. The CDR3 has 14 amino acids. DNA for the CDR3: TGTGCCAGCAGCTTATCAGGCTATAATTCACCCCTCCACTTT. Protein sequence: CASSLSGYNSPLHF.

The genes are TRBV5-1 and TRBJ1-1; 9 bases fit TRBD1. With V trimmed by 4 bases and J by 5 bases, 9 bases remained unmatched. Germline V CDR1 and CDR2: SGHRS, YFSETQ. The CDR3 runs to 15 residues. CDR3 sequence (DNA): TGCGCCAGCAGCGCCTTACAGGGGGCTGGGACTGAAGCTTTCTTT. Protein: CASSALQGAGTEAFF. The entire variable domain, with the rest obtained from reference TRBV5-1 and TRBJ1-1, is as follows: KAGVTQTPRYLIKTRGQQVTLSCSPISGHRSVSWYQQTPGQGLQFLFEYFSETQRNKGNFPGRFSGRQFSNSRSEMNVSTLELGDSALYLCASSALQGAGTEAFFGQGTRLTVV.

The V and J genes are TRBV5-1 and TRBJ2-3, with a tentative D call TRBD2 (5 bases). Germline-derived CDR1 and CDR2 are SGHRS and YFSETQ. The CDR3 covers 12 residues. Between the trimmed V and J ends, which lost 7 bases and 6 bases, there was a span of 12 bases. In DNA, the CDR3 is TGCGCCAGCGGACTTTCCGGGGATACGCAGTATTTT. Translation gives CASGLSGDTQYF.

V usage is TRBV5-4 and J usage is TRBJ1-6; TRBD1 matches 9 bases. Germline loops: CDR1 SGHNT, CDR2 YYREEE (reference sequence). CDR3 length: 16 amino acids. V dropped 3 bases and J dropped 5; count of bases not matched to a gene: 6. In nucleotides, the CDR3 is TGTGCCAGCAGCTCCCGGACAGGGGTTAATAATTCACCCCTCCACTTT. Protein sequence: CASSSRTGVNNSPLHF.

J is TRBJ1-1 and V is TRBV9, with D unresolved. The germline V gene encodes CDR1 SGDLS and CDR2 YYNGEE. V was pared by 0 bases and J by 4 bases, with 13 bases between. CDR3 length: 15 residues. The CDR3 region is CASSVVGGGSTEAFF. The CDR3 region has the DNA TGTGCCAGCAGCGTAGTTGGAGGAGGGAGCACTGAAGCTTTCTTT. The full variable domain, rest sourced from reference TRBV9 and TRBJ1-1, is DSGVTQTPKHLITATGQRVTLRCSPRSGDLSVYWYQQSLDQGLQFLIQYYNGEERAKGNILERFSAQQFPDLHSELNLSSLELGDSALYFCASSVVGGGSTEAFFGQGTRLTVV.